This note documents a single TCR beta chain sequence. Antigen specificity is unknown. The data were taken from a study of T cell responses to AZD1222 COVID-19 vaccine. The study, taken as a whole, reports: Among AZD1222 vaccinees, only five or six were seropositive at baseline.

The assay was immunoSEQ multiplex PCR, and TCRdb's table has in-frame clones only and misses some. The sample shows 85,000 to 90,000 clones, 91% of them seen only once. The sequencing here drew on peripheral blood, taken on day 0 of MenACWY control vaccination. This receptor was identified in an adult in good health.

This chain's CDR3 is CASSEAPRFSYEQYF. In DNA, the CDR3 is TGTGCCAGCAGTGAAGCGCCCAGGTTCTCCTACGAGCAGTACTTC. V and J are TRBV2 and TRBJ2-7; D remains unclear. CDR1 and CDR2 (germline): SNHLY, FYNNEI. This CDR3 is 15 amino acids long. V shed 0 bases and J shed 0 bases, with 9 bases lying between them.